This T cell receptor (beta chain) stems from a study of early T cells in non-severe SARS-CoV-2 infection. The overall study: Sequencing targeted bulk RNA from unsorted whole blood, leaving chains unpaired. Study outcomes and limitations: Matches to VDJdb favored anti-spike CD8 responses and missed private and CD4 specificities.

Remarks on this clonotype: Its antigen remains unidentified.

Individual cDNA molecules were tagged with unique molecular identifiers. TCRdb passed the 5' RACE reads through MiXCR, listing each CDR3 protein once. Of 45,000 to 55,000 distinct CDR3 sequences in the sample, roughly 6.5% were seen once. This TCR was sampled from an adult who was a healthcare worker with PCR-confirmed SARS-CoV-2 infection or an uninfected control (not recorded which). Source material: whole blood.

The CDR3 loop reads CASSFYLNTEAFF. CDR3 in DNA: TGTGCCAGCAGTTTCTACTTGAACACTGAAGCTTTCTTT. The rearrangement joins TRBV12-3 or TRBV12-4 to TRBJ1-1; D remains unclear. The CDR3 runs 13 residues. With 3 bases removed from V and 0 bases from J, the gap between germline ends came to 5 bases.